This T cell receptor (beta chain) came from a study of shared clonotypes between healthy human individuals. Across the whole study: A donor's plate count was three for CD4 naive and three for CD4 memory; CD8 naive had two and CD8 memory one.

CDR3 length: 13 amino acids. The V end was cut by 4 bases, the J end by 4 bases, with 12 bases between. Germline CDR1 is SGHRS and CDR2 is YFSETQ. Cells designated naive CD8 were CD45RO-negative and were positively selected for CCR7, with terminally differentiated effector memory CD45RA+ cells excluded. General study points: Clonotypes shared by all four donors outscored non-shared clonotypes in generation probability. It was expected that sequencing depth would affect clonotype sharing among donors.

Turning to this clone: Its target is not known.

Every subset had its genomic DNA shared out evenly among several immunoSEQ plates. The method was immunoSEQ multiplex PCR; TCRdb's version includes in-frame clones alone and lacks a portion of them. The sample shows fewer than 850,000 clones, 96% of them seen only once. Sequenced material: naive CD8+ T cells sorted from blood. The sequence was collected from a man aged 25-45 years in good health. The rearrangement links TRBV5-1 to TRBJ2-7, with D perhaps matching TRBD2 (6 bases). DNA of the CDR3: TGCGCCAGCAGCCCCCGGGGGAGGTACGAGCAGTACTTC. Its translation: CASSPRGRYEQYF. The complete variable domain, with remaining parts taken from reference TRBV5-1 and TRBJ2-7, reads KAGVTQTPRYLIKTRGQQVTLSCSPISGHRSVSWYQQTPGQGLQFLFEYFSETQRNKGNFPGRFSGRQFSNSRSEMNVSTLELGDSALYLCASSPRGRYEQYFGPGTRLTVT.